The 10 T cell receptor beta chains in this list originate from one sample, sequenced in a study of T cell responses to AZD1222 COVID-19 vaccine. Here immunoSEQ multiplex PCR was the method, and the copy in TCRdb shows in-frame clones only, minus some. The sample holds roughly 150,000 clones, around 91% seen once. The sample was peripheral blood, taken on day 0 of AZD1222 vaccination. The receptor source for this set is an adult in good health.

CDR3 nucleotides: TGTGCCAGTAGTATCCTTTTTTCATCGACCTACGAGCAGTACTTC. As protein: CASSILFSSTYEQYF. This chain joins TRBV19 and TRBJ2-7, with no clear D. Germline assignment: CDR1 LNHDA and CDR2 SQIVND (reference sequence). The germline V and J ends were trimmed by 3 bases and 2 bases, with 14 bases remaining between them. CDR3 size: 15 residues.

This clone appeared a few times. The chain joins TRBV28 to TRBJ1-4, with a weak D call TRBD1 (5 bases). This CDR3 is built from 15 residues. The V gene's germline CDR1 is MDHEN and CDR2 SYDVKM. V was clipped by 5 bases and J by 0 bases, with 10 bases between them. CDR3 nucleotides: TGTGCCAGCAGTGGCAGGGACGCAACTAATGAAAAACTGTTTTTT. Translating gives CASSGRDATNEKLFF. The entire variable domain, with the rest obtained from reference TRBV28 and TRBJ1-4, is as follows: DVKVTQSSRYLVKRTGEKVFLECVQDMDHENMFWYRQDPGLGLRLIYFSYDVKMKEKGDIPEGYSVSREKKERFSLILESASTNQTSMYLCASSGRDATNEKLFFGSGTQLSVL.

This clone came up once. CDR3 DNA: TGTGCCAGTAGTATTAACCGGGCGCAGGACCTTAGCTCCTACAATGAGCAGTTCTTC. Amino acid sequence: CASSINRAQDLSSYNEQFF. This chain uses TRBV19 with TRBJ2-1; D uncertain. This CDR3 contains 19 residues. V lost 3 bases and J lost 0, with 21 bases in between. The germline V gene has CDR1 LNHDA and CDR2 SQIVND (reference sequence).

The table lists this clone with a count of one. Written as DNA, the CDR3 is TGTGCCAGCAGCTATTACGCGGGACAGGGCGGTGAAAAACTGTTTTTT. Translation gives CASSYYAGQGGEKLFF. J is TRBJ1-4 and V is TRBV5-8; 9 bases line up with TRBD1. The CDR3 length is 16 residues. Germline V gives CDR1 SGHTS, CDR2 YDEGEE. The V segment lost 3 bases and the J segment 7 bases; nucleotides outside the gene matches: 10.

The chain has TRBV5-6 and TRBJ2-2; D could derive from TRBD1 or TRBD2 (5 bases each). With 4 bases removed from V and 2 bases from J, the gap between germline ends came to 12 bases. The CDR3 is 15 amino acids. Germline V gives CDR1 SGHDT, CDR2 YYEEEE. The CDR3 DNA is TGTGCCAGCAGCCCCGGGACGGGAAACACCGGGGAGCTGTTTTTT. Residues: CASSPGTGNTGELFF. The full variable domain, in which reference TRBV5-6 and TRBJ2-2 provide the parts outside the CDR3, is DAGVTQSPTHLIKTRGQQVTLRCSPKSGHDTVSWYQQALGQGPQFIFQYYEEEERQRGNFPDRFSGHQFPNYSSELNVNALLLGDSALYLCASSPGTGNTGELFFGEGSRLTVL.

The chain is built from TRBV7-8 and TRBJ1-2; possibly TRBD1 for D (6 bases). This CDR3 comprises 15 residues. From germline, CDR1 is SGHVS and CDR2 FQNEAQ. V gave up 1 base and J gave up 3 bases, with 12 bases separating them. The CDR3 region has the DNA TGTGCCAGCAGCTTAGAGCGGGGGCTCGACTATGGCTACACCTTC. Amino acid sequence: CASSLERGLDYGYTF.

V is TRBV20-1 and J is TRBJ2-7; D is ambiguous. Per the germline V gene, CDR1 is DFQATT and CDR2 is SNEGSKA (reference sequence). V lost 3 bases to trimming and J lost 2 bases, with 11 bases between them. The CDR3 has 13 residues. CDR3 coding DNA: TGCAGTGCTAGTTCGGACCTGGCCTACGAGCAGTACTTC. Its translation: CSASSDLAYEQYF.

The rearrangement joins TRBV3-1 (or the pseudogene TRBV3-2) to TRBJ2-3; D may correspond to TRBD1 or TRBD2 (5 bases each). The CDR3 is 16 residues long. Germline V gene data show CDR1 as LGHDT and CDR2 as YNNKEL (reference sequence). V was clipped by 3 bases and J by 6 bases, with 19 bases between them. This chain's CDR3 is CASSHRGQGQADTQYF. DNA for the CDR3: TGTGCCAGCAGCCATCGGGGCCAGGGTCAGGCGGATACGCAGTATTTT.

This sequence joins TRBV4-3 and TRBJ1-3; unclear D gene. This CDR3 comprises 17 residues. The ends were cut back, 0 bases at V and 2 bases at J, with 14 bases in the middle. Per the germline V gene, CDR1 is LGHNA and CDR2 is YSLEER. CDR3 in amino acids: CASSQDPGEGPGNTIYF. Written as DNA, the CDR3 is TGCGCCAGCAGCCAAGACCCCGGAGAGGGTCCTGGAAACACCATATATTTT.

This clone was counted a few times. The rearrangement links TRBV19 to TRBJ1-5; the D is unclear. This CDR3 is 15 amino acids long. CDR1 is LNHDA, CDR2 SQIVND, per germline (reference sequence). Trimming removed 3 bases from V and 1 base from J, with 10 bases in between. The CDR3 loop is CASSMGDISNQPQHF. The CDR3, as DNA: TGTGCCAGTAGTATGGGAGACATAAGCAATCAGCCCCAGCATTTT.